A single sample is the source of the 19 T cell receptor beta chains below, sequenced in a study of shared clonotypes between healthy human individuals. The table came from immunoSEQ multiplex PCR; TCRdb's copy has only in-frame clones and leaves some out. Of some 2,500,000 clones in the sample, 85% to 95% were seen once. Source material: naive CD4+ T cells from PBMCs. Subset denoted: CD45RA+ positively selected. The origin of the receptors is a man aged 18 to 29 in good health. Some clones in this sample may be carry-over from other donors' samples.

CDR3 DNA: TGTGCCAGCAGCTTAAGTCTACGGGGGCACACTGAAGCTTTCTTT. Its translation: CASSLSLRGHTEAFF. The chain carries TRBV7-3 and TRBJ1-1, with D perhaps matching TRBD1 (6 bases). Germline V gives CDR1 SGHTA, CDR2 FQGTGA. Trimming cost V 1 base and J 3 bases, with 12 bases left between them. The CDR3 length is 15 residues.

The CDR3 sequence: CASSYDGQGSHEQFF. DNA of the CDR3: TGTGCCAGCAGTTACGACGGACAGGGGTCCCATGAGCAGTTCTTC. The rearrangement joins TRBV6-6 to TRBJ2-1; 9 bases are shared with TRBD1. The CDR3 sequence is 15 residues long. V was clipped by 2 bases and J by 8 bases; unmatched bases: 7. Germline lookup yields CDR1 MNHNY and CDR2 SVGAGI (reference sequence).

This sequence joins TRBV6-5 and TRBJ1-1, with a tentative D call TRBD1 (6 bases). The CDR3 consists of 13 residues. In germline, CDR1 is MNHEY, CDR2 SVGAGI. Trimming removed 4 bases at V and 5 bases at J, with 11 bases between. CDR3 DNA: TGTGCCAGCAGTTGGGGGGGCGGGACTGAAGCTTTCTTT. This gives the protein CASSWGGGTEAFF.

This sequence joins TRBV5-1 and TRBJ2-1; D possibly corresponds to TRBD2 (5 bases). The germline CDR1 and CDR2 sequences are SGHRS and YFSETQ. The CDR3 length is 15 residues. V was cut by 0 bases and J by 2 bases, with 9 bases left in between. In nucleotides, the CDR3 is TGCGCCAGCAGCTTGGTCGAGGGTACCTACAATGAGCAGTTCTTC. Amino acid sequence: CASSLVEGTYNEQFF.

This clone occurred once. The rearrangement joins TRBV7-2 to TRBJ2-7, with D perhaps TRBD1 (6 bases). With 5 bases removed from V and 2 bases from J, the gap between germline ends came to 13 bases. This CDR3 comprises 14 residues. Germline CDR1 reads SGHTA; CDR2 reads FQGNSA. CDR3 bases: TGTGCCAGCAGCCACGACAGGAATACCTACGAGCAGTACTTC. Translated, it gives CASSHDRNTYEQYF.

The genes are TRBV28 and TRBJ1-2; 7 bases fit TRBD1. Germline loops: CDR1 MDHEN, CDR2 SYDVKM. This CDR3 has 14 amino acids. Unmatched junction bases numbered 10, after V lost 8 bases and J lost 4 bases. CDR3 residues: CASGSGQESYGYTF. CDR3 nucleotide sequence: TGTGCCAGCGGTTCTGGACAGGAAAGCTATGGCTACACCTTC.

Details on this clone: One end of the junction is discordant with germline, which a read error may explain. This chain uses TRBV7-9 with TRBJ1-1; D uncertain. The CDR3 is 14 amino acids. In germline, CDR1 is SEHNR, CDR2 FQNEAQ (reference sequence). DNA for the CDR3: TGTGCCAGCAGCGTAGCCCGGCTGAACACTGAAGCTTTCTTT. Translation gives CASSVARLNTEAFF.

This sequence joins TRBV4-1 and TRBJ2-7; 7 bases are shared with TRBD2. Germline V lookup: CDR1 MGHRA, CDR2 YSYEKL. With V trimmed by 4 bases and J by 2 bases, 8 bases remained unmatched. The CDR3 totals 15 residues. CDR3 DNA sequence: TGCGCCAGCAGCCTGGGAACGGGAGGCACCTACGAGCAGTACTTC. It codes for CASSLGTGGTYEQYF.

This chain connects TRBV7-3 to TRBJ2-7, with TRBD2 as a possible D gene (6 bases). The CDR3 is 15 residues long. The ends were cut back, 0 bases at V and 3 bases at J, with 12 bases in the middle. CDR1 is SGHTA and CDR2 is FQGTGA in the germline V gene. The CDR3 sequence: CASSLTSGGFYEQYF. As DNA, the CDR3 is TGTGCCAGCAGCTTAACTAGCGGAGGATTCTACGAGCAGTACTTC. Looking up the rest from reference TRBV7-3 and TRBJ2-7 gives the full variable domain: GAGVSQTPSNKVTEKGKYVELRCDPISGHTALYWYRQSLGQGPEFLIYFQGTGAADDSGLPNDRFFAVRPEGSVSTLKIQRTERGDSAVYLCASSLTSGGFYEQYFGPGTRLTVT.

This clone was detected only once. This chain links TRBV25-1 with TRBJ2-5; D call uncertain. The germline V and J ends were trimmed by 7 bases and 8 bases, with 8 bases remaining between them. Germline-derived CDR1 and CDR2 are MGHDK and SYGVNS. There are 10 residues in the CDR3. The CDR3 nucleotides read TGTGCCAGCAAGGACGGTACCCAGTACTTC. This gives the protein CASKDGTQYF.

The CDR3 protein is CASSSHRTSGSPGTQYF. The CDR3 DNA is TGTGCCAGCAGCTCTCATAGGACTAGCGGGAGTCCCGGGACCCAGTACTTC. The J gene is TRBJ2-5, the V gene TRBV7-2, with TRBD2 matching 13 bases. CDR1 SGHTA and CDR2 FQGNSA come from the germline V gene. The junction had 12 bases not matched to a gene; V was cut back by 4 bases and J by 7 bases. This CDR3 has 17 amino acids.

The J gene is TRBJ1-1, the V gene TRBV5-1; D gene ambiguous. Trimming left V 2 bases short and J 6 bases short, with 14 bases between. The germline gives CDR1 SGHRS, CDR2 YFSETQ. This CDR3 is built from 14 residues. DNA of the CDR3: TGCGCCAGCAGCTTCTCCGCCGCAGCAGCTGAAGCTTTCTTT. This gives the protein CASSFSAAAAEAFF.

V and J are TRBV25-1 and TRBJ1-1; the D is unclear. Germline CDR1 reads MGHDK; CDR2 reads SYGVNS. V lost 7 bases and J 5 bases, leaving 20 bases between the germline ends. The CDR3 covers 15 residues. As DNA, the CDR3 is TGTGCCAGCACACCACGGGCCTCCGCAGCGACTGAAGCTTTCTTT. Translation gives CASTPRASAATEAFF.

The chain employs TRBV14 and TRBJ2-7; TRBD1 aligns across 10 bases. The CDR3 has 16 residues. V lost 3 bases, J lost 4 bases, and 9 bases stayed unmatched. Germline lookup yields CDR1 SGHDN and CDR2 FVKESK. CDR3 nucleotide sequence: TGTGCCAGCAGCCAGGATCCGGGACAGGGGATATACGAGCAGTACTTC. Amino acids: CASSQDPGQGIYEQYF.

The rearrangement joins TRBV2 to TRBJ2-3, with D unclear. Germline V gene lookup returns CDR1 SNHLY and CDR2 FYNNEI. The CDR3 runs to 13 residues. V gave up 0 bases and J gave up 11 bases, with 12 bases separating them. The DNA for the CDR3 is TGTGCCAGCAGTGAAGCGCTCACGGGTGGGCAGTATTTT. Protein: CASSEALTGGQYF.

In DNA, the CDR3 is TGTGCCAGCAGAGAGTACGTAGCGGGAGTCTACGAGCAGTACTTC. Translated: CASREYVAGVYEQYF. The chain employs TRBV27 and TRBJ2-7; 9 positions match TRBD2. The CDR3 is made up of 15 amino acids. Trimming cost V 6 bases and J 3 bases; bases outside gene matches: 9. From germline, CDR1 is MNHEY and CDR2 SMNVEV (reference sequence).

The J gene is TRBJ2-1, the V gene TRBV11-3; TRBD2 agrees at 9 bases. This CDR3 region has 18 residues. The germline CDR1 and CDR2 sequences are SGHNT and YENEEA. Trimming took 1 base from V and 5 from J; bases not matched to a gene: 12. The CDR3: CASSLGYRASGNHNEQFF. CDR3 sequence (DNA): TGTGCCAGCAGCTTAGGGTATAGAGCTAGCGGGAACCACAATGAGCAGTTCTTC.

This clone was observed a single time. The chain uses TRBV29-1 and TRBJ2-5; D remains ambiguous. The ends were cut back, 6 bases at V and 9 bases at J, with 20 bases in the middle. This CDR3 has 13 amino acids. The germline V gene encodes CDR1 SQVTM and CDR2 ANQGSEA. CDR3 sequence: CSVGTRQTLSQYF. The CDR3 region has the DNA TGCAGCGTCGGTACGAGGCAGACTTTGTCCCAGTACTTC.

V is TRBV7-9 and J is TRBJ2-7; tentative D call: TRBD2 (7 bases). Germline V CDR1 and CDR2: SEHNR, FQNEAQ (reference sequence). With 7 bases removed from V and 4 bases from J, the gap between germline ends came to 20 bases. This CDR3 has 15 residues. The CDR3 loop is CASTQGGGPGYEQYF. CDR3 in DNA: TGTGCCAGCACCCAAGGGGGAGGGCCGGGGTACGAGCAGTACTTC.